Listed below are T cell receptor beta chains from one sample, sequenced in a study of T cell repertoires in cytomegalovirus infection. One entry per CDR3 protein, called by TCRdb with MiXCR from the reads. The sample lists around 310,000 distinct CDR3 sequences, about 17% seen once, with 12% in the top ten. The sample taken for sequencing was PBMCs. The receptor source for this set is a human donor in good health (CMV status not recorded). Some clones in this sample may be carry-over from other donors' samples. Both conserved end residues are part of each CDR3. The order of the fields is CDR3 protein, V gene, J gene.

CASSYTDPETQYF,TRBV12-3/TRBV12-4,TRBJ2-5
CASSQRGQASYNEQFF,TRBV12-3/TRBV12-4,TRBJ2-1
CASSLRTGPTDTQYF,TRBV5-6,TRBJ2-3
CASSLEMTVMNTEAFF,TRBV4-1,TRBJ1-1
CASSSATYQETQYF,TRBV27,TRBJ2-5
CASRAPGLNYGYTF,TRBV28,TRBJ1-2
CAISLGDRQGHEQYF,TRBV10-3,TRBJ2-7
CSAREGGYYNQPQHF,TRBV20-1,TRBJ1-5
CASSGEWQGRSGNTIYF,TRBV5-6,TRBJ1-3
CAISAATGTENSNQPQHF,TRBV10-3,TRBJ1-5
CASSFPLAGGSDTQYF,TRBV12-3/TRBV12-4,TRBJ2-3
CASSVEAGRMNTEAFF,TRBV2,TRBJ1-1
CASSLAASRETQYF,TRBV5-4,TRBJ2-5
CASSPPGTSGGGAPDTQYF,TRBV7-8,TRBJ2-3
CASSLQGVLNSPLHF,TRBV7-2,TRBJ1-6
CASSQPRGVATGELFF,TRBV3-1,TRBJ2-2
CASSPRARDGVYEQYF,TRBV5-5,TRBJ2-7
CASSLQPSAGANVLTF,TRBV5-1,TRBJ2-6
CASSLGAAVRVRNEQFF,TRBV7-9,TRBJ2-1
CASSLARATNEKLFF,TRBV7-3,TRBJ1-4
CASSFRDSAGYTF,TRBV18,TRBJ1-2
CASSLARELFF,TRBV7-2,TRBJ2-2
CASRADRVGEQFF,TRBV6-1,TRBJ2-1
CASSWDTDTQYF,TRBV7-9,TRBJ2-3
CASSSMRGYQETQYF,TRBV6-1,TRBJ2-5
CASSLEVLDTQYF,TRBV7-2,TRBJ2-3
CSVEGGGETQYF,TRBV29-1,TRBJ2-5
CASSQGRTGERTGELFF,TRBV14,TRBJ2-2
CASSPRDRENTEAFF,TRBV12-3/TRBV12-4,TRBJ1-1
CASSLGGVAGEDTQYF,TRBV7-2,TRBJ2-3
CATSSYGLSGRNTEAFF,TRBV15,TRBJ1-1
CASSPILNQPQHF,TRBV4-1,TRBJ1-5
CASSPNTPRFGEKLFF,TRBV7-9,TRBJ1-4
CASSPTAQGREPQHF,TRBV7-2,TRBJ1-5
CASSWGQGASYEQYF,TRBV5-4,TRBJ2-7
CASRIWTFGTEAFF,TRBV19,TRBJ1-1
CASSTGQVPETQYF,TRBV9,TRBJ2-5
CASRPTGILTGELFF,TRBV2,TRBJ2-2
CATSRQGQEQYF,TRBV15,TRBJ2-7
CASSLVAGGFYEQYF,TRBV7-9,TRBJ2-7
CASSPRAGLVGLRETQYF,TRBV5-6,TRBJ2-5
CASFPPGRGITYNEQFF,TRBV6-6,TRBJ2-1
CASSSDPRGSTEAFF,TRBV4-3,TRBJ1-1
CASRETGSGGYTF,TRBV5-1,TRBJ1-2
CASSLDGTGNTIYF,TRBV7-2,TRBJ1-3
CASSPRQDNSPLHF,TRBV7-2,TRBJ1-6
CASRGDSYEQYF,TRBV7-2,TRBJ2-7
CASSSPGTAKMNTEAFF,TRBV28,TRBJ1-1
CASSLRASGDQETQYF,TRBV7-3,TRBJ2-5
CASSLAGTGEPQHF,TRBV7-2,TRBJ1-5
CASTGMGEQYF,TRBV6-5,TRBJ2-7
CSARRRPRGSSYGYTF,TRBV20-1,TRBJ1-2
CASSRGGVPEAFF,TRBV4-2,TRBJ1-1
CASSLPSGTSTDTQYF,TRBV5-1,TRBJ2-3